This T cell receptor (beta chain) comes out of a study of spatial heterogeneity in lung cancer. Looking at the study overall: Within raw reads, each unique TCR and UMI combination appeared on average more than ten times.

Germline CDR1 and CDR2: LGHDT and YNNKEL (reference sequence). V was clipped by 1 base and J by 5 bases, with 5 bases between them. The CDR3 totals 12 residues. A word on this clonotype: Little can be read into the size of this beta chain, an off-target read in a library designed for alpha chains.

Individually, TCR cDNA molecules were each labelled with a unique molecular identifier. MiXCR, run by TCRdb on the 5' RACE reads, gives a single entry per CDR3 protein. The table includes more than 10,000 distinct CDR3 sequences, around 5% detected once. Stated time point: sample taken at primary tumor resection. From tumor, nontumor lung or frozen PBMC, whole RNA was taken unsorted for sequencing. 72 TRACERx patients with early, untreated non-small cell lung cancer donated samples. The clonotype was recovered from a human donor with early-stage non-small cell lung cancer. The sequenced sample was lung tumor tissue, obtained at surgery. This sequence joins TRBV3-1 and TRBJ1-1; D is undetermined. The CDR3 spells CASSQVKTEAFF. In DNA, the CDR3 is TGTGCCAGCAGCCAAGTTAAAACTGAAGCTTTCTTT.